The 5 T cell receptor beta chains below come from one sample, sequenced in a study of cytomegalovirus exposure and HLA in healthy donors (dated by TCRdb to about 2017). Library preparation was by the immunoSEQ multiplex PCR assay. A mixture of 60 forward primers for TCR Vbeta segments and 13 reverse primers for TCR Jbeta segments was used in the multiplex PCR. TCRdb obtained this table from immuneACCESS and retained in-frame rearrangements with V and J assigned. These tables miss some clones; where compared with another copy, unresolved V genes account for less than half of the shortfall, and the remainder is unexplained. Within this sample are roughly 170,000 clones, with 76% of them counted one time only. The ten largest clones add up to 0.7% to 0.8% of the sample. The sample taken for sequencing was PBMCs. The receptors shown here come from a female donor in good health and CMV-seronegative.

This clone was seen a handful of times. V is TRBV2 and J is TRBJ1-2, with D perhaps TRBD1 (5 bases). In germline, CDR1 is SNHLY, CDR2 FYNNEI. Trimming shortened V by 4 bases and J by 4 bases, and 10 bases separated the two germline ends. The CDR3 totals 13 residues. CDR3 nucleotide sequence: TGTGCCAGCAGTGTGGGGCAGGGCTATGGCTACACCTTC. This translates into CASSVGQGYGYTF.

This sequence joins TRBV7-7 and TRBJ2-2; D is possibly TRBD2 (5 bases). This CDR3 is built from 15 residues. The V end was cut by 5 bases, the J end by 2 bases, with 12 bases between. In germline, CDR1 is SSHAT, CDR2 FNYEAQ (reference sequence). The CDR3 sequence is CASSTGIHNTGELFF. CDR3 bases: TGTGCCAGCAGCACCGGGATTCACAACACCGGGGAGCTGTTTTTT.

By frequency in the sample, this clone is medium-sized (0.01 to 0.1%). The J gene is TRBJ2-1, the V gene TRBV11-2; perhaps TRBD1 as D (6 bases). CDR1 and CDR2 (germline): SGHAT, FQNNGV. Trimming took off 1 base at V and 3 bases at J, with 16 bases between the two ends. This CDR3 comprises 17 residues. Written as DNA, the CDR3 is TGTGCCAGCAGCTTAGGGGATAGGGGCAGGGGCTACAATGAGCAGTTCTTC. Translation gives CASSLGDRGRGYNEQFF.

This clone was detected a few times. CDR3 loop: CASSPKNGEGANVLTF. Here the CDR3 DNA reads TGTGCCAGCTCACCGAAAAACGGAGAAGGGGCCAACGTCCTGACTTTC. This chain joins TRBV18 and TRBJ2-6; the D is unclear. The CDR3 contains 16 residues. From germline, CDR1 is KGHSH and CDR2 LQKENI. Trimming removed 3 bases from V and 4 bases from J, with 13 bases in between.

The chain employs TRBV10-1 and TRBJ1-5; TRBD1 matches at 9 bases. Germline V lookup: CDR1 WNHNN, CDR2 SYGVQD (reference sequence). Trimming at V came to 5 bases and at J to 2 bases, leaving 13 bases not matched to a gene. There are 18 residues in the CDR3. CDR3 coding DNA: TGCGCCAGCAGTATCTACCGGGACAGGGAGGATGGCAATCAGCCCCAGCATTTT. It is translated as CASSIYRDREDGNQPQHF.